This TCR beta chain comes out of a study of T cell changes during pregnancy in multiple sclerosis. This CDR3 is built from 15 residues. V shed 2 bases, J shed 3 bases, and the junction held 7 bases outside the gene matches. In germline, CDR1 is SGHRS, CDR2 YFSETQ. TCRdb's table, derived via immunoSEQ multiplex PCR, lists solely in-frame clones and lacks some. The repertoire holds about 74,000 clones, with just over 90% as singletons. The sequence derives from a female donor with multiple sclerosis, enrolled in a pregnancy study. V and J are TRBV5-1 and TRBJ1-1; 7 positions agree with TRBD1. Specimen: peripheral blood, collected in the third trimester of pregnancy. The CDR3 DNA follows: TGCGCCAGCAGCTTCGAAACAGGGGTATACACTGAAGCTTTCTTT. Protein sequence: CASSFETGVYTEAFF.